This T cell receptor (beta chain) was sequenced in a study of blood T cell repertoires in COVID-19. Study at large: From T cells, B-cell-depleted T cells, or PBMCs came the material, which was cDNA or gDNA.

Cohorts were determined from participant-reported clinical history. Method: immunoSEQ multiplex PCR; TCRdb's copy keeps in-frame clones and lacks some. Of under 200,000 clones listed, almost 85% were seen once; the top ten hold approximately 11%. The clonotype comes from a man in his forties or fifties who had recovered from COVID-19. Sequencing was performed on PBMCs or T cells enriched from blood (not recorded which).

CDR3 amino acids: CASSPQVFPSGNTIYF. The CDR3 DNA is TGTGCCAGCAGCCCACAGGTCTTTCCTTCTGGAAACACCATATATTTT. The gene calls are TRBV3-1 (or the pseudogene TRBV3-2) and TRBJ1-3; a possible D gene is TRBD1 (5 bases). In germline, CDR1 is LGHDT, CDR2 YNNKEL (reference sequence). The CDR3 loop spans 16 amino acids. Trimming shortened V by 4 bases and J by 1 base, and 14 bases separated the two germline ends.